This T cell receptor (beta chain) was sequenced for a study of T-cell memory formation after mild COVID-19. Overall study results and limits: Pre-infection memory carried some responding clones, suggesting that cross-reactive memory joined. Clones which contracted sat mainly in CM and EM if CD4+, and in EMRA if CD8+. Whereas later expanders leaned CD4+, clones contracting day 15 to 85 showed a balanced CD4/CD8 makeup.

Germline V gene data show CDR1 as SGHDN and CDR2 as FVKESK. Trimming took off 4 bases at V and 7 bases at J, with 17 bases between the two ends. The CDR3 covers 15 residues. This clonotype has a handful of counts. Its target is not known. TCRalpha and TCRbeta libraries used 5'RACE with constant-segment primers and UMIs. Each CDR3 protein is one row after TCRdb ran MiXCR on the 5' RACE reads. The repertoire holds roughly 480,000 distinct CDR3 sequences, with around a quarter as singletons. Sequencing was carried out using PBMCs or a T cell subset sorted from them (not recorded which). The source of this sequence is an adult woman who had mild COVID-19 (a few samples of this study predate the infection). Cell type and time point are not known. This chain uses TRBV14 with TRBJ1-3, with D perhaps TRBD1 (5 bases). The CDR3 sequence is CASSPSSRGRNTIYF. In DNA form, the CDR3 reads TGTGCCAGCAGCCCCTCGTCGAGGGGACGTAACACCATATATTTT.